This T cell receptor beta chain stems from a study of OX40 agonist ivuxolimab in advanced cancers. Turning to the study itself: Patients assigned to dose escalation were diagnosed with hepatocellular carcinoma, melanoma, renal cell or head and neck cancer. Of mixed ages from about 23 to 79 and averaging about 60 years, the group was roughly 83% male.

The study's findings and limits: Normalized expansion of T-cell clones was also low for some nonresponders.

The V and J ends lost 4 bases and 4 bases respectively, with 14 bases between them. This CDR3 spans 14 amino acids. The germline V gene encodes CDR1 SGDLS and CDR2 YYNGEE. Some clones are missing from TCRdb's copy, which holds only in-frame ones; the method was immunoSEQ multiplex PCR. The sample records about 64,000 clones, 80% to 90% being singletons. Turning to this clone: Its antigen remains unknown.

This sequence joins TRBV9 and TRBJ1-1, with D perhaps TRBD1 (5 bases). Sample: CD4+ or CD8+ T cells sorted from blood, taken in a trial of the OX40 agonist ivuxolimab. This receptor was identified in an adult with an advanced solid tumor such as melanoma, head and neck, liver or kidney cancer. The CDR3 here is CASSPLRGGTEAFF. The DNA of the CDR3 is TGTGCCAGCAGCCCTCTTAGGGGCGGCACTGAAGCTTTCTTT.